A selection of T cell receptor beta chains follows, all from one sample in a study of beta chain features in type 1 diabetes. The method was immunoSEQ multiplex PCR; TCRdb's version includes in-frame clones alone and lacks a portion of them. Among around 160,000 clones listed, 40% to 55% were seen once. The sequenced sample was Tregs from blood. These receptors all come from a man in his late teens or twenties in good health. Each CDR3 is given with its conserved first and last residue. A D gene is named only where the DNA matches it firmly. Size is stated for part of the rows, as once, few or many counts, or as a class when the clone is expanded.

>once|TRBJ1-5|.|TRBV7-9|14
TGTGCCAGCAGCTTAGCGGGTGAGGGACAGCCCCAGCATTTT
CASSLAGEGQPQHF
>.|TRBJ2-1|TRBD2|TRBV5-1|15
TGCGCCAGCGGGGTAGCGGGCTCTGCCTACAATGAGCAGTTCTTC
CASGVAGSAYNEQFF
>few|TRBJ2-4|.|TRBV5-1|16
TGCGCCAGCAGCTTGGTCCAGGGTGCAAGTGGAAACATTCAGTACTTC
CASSLVQGASGNIQYF
>.|TRBJ2-3|.|TRBV7-3|13
TGTGCCAGCAGCTGGGGACAAGGGGATACGCAGTATTTT
CASSWGQGDTQYF
>.|TRBJ2-5|TRBD2|TRBV27|17
TGTGCCAGCAGTTCACTGTCGGGGACTAGATACCAAGAGACCCAGTACTTC
CASSSLSGTRYQETQYF
>.|TRBJ2-4|.|TRBV11-2|15
TGTGCCAGCAGCATATCGACAGTAGCCAAAAACATTCAGTACTTC
CASSISTVAKNIQYF
>few|TRBJ1-3|.|TRBV10-2|13
TGCGCCAGCACCCGAGACGGGAGAAACACCATATATTTT
CASTRDGRNTIYF
>.|TRBJ1-1|TRBD1|TRBV29-1|13
TGCAGCGTTGAGACAGGGCTGAACACTGAAGCTTTCTTT
CSVETGLNTEAFF
>few|TRBJ2-1|.|TRBV11-2|14
TGTGCCAGCAGCTTAGCTCGACAGGTCACTGAGCAGTTCTTC
CASSLARQVTEQFF
>.|TRBJ2-7|TRBD1|TRBV18|17
TGTGCCAGCTCACCCGACAGGGCGCGCCGGGGATCCTACGAGCAGTACTTC
CASSPDRARRGSYEQYF
>.|TRBJ2-1|TRBD2|TRBV2|14
TGTGCCACCACAACTAGCGGGAGATCGGGGGAGCAGTTCTTC
CATTTSGRSGEQFF
>.|TRBJ1-1|.|TRBV7-6|16
TGTGCCAGCAGCTTAGAATCCTGGGCAGGGCTAGGCGGGGTGATCTTT
CASSLESWAGLGGVIF
>.|TRBJ1-2|TRBD1|TRBV5-1|14
TGCGCCAGCAGCCACGACAGGGGGCTGAGCGGCTACACCTTC
CASSHDRGLSGYTF
>.|TRBJ1-6|.|TRBV25-1|13
TGTGCCAGCAGTGTCCATCGGGGTTCACCCCTCCACTTT
CASSVHRGSPLHF
>few|TRBJ1-1|TRBD1|TRBV5-1|13
TGCGCCAGTACGAGACAGGGCTCTCCGGGAGCTTTCTTT
CASTRQGSPGAFF
>few|TRBJ2-5|.|TRBV20-1|11
TGCAGTGCTACGGGGGAAGAGACCCAGTACTTC
CSATGEETQYF
>few|TRBJ2-2|.|TRBV7-2|12
TGTGCCAGCAGCTTACTTTCCGGGGAGCTGTTTTTT
CASSLLSGELFF
>once|TRBJ2-5|.|TRBV19|11
TGTGCCAGCAGGGTTGCGGAGACCCAGTACTTC
CASRVAETQYF
>.|TRBJ1-4|TRBD1|TRBV5-6|16
TGTGCCAGCAGCTTGGCACACAGGGGGGCTACTGAAAAACTGTTTTTT
CASSLAHRGATEKLFF
>.|TRBJ1-2|.|TRBV11-2|13
TGTGCCAGCAGCTTAGGGGCAGTTATTGGCTACACCTTC
CASSLGAVIGYTF
>.|TRBJ2-7|TRBD1|TRBV28|15
TGTGCCAGCAGTTCGCTGGGACAGAACAACTACGAGCAGTACTTC
CASSSLGQNNYEQYF
>.|TRBJ1-5|TRBD1|TRBV2|18
TGTGCCAGCAATAGGGTGAGGCCTGGACAGGGGGCCGGTCAGCCCCAGCATTTT
CASNRVRPGQGAGQPQHF
>.|TRBJ2-7|TRBD1|TRBV7-2|15
TGTGCCAGCAGCGCTAGCCAAGGCAGGGGGTACGAGCAGTACTTC
CASSASQGRGYEQYF
>.|TRBJ1-1|TRBD1|TRBV7-2|18
TGTGCCAGCAGCTGGCCCATGGGACAGGGGTTACTGAACACTGAAGCTTTCTTT
CASSWPMGQGLLNTEAFF
>once|TRBJ1-1|.|TRBV9|15
TGTGCCAGCAGCGTTGAGGCAGCCTTGAACACTGAAGCTTTCTTT
CASSVEAALNTEAFF
>few|TRBJ2-3|TRBD2|TRBV5-1|16
TGCGCCAGCAGCCTTGGAAGCGGGAGGGCCTCAGATACGCAGTATTTT
CASSLGSGRASDTQYF
>.|TRBJ2-3|.|TRBV5-4|15
TGCGCCAGCAGCCAAGATGGGGCTAGCACAGATACGCAGTATTTT
CASSQDGASTDTQYF
>few|TRBJ2-5|TRBD1|TRBV25-1|14
TGTGCCAGCAGTCCCGGGACAGGGGTGGAGACCCAGTACTTC
CASSPGTGVETQYF
>few|TRBJ2-7|.|TRBV19|13
TGTGCCAGTAGTATCGCCAGGAACGACGAGCAGTACTTC
CASSIARNDEQYF
>few|TRBJ1-4|TRBD1|TRBV5-1|12
TGCGCCAGCAGTCGGACAGGAGAAAAACTGTTTTTT
CASSRTGEKLFF
>.|TRBJ1-1|.|TRBV28|12
TGTGCCAGCAGTTTTTTGCAGGGAGGAGCTTTCTTT
CASSFLQGGAFF
>.|TRBJ2-1|.|TRBV2|14
TGTGCCAGCAACCGGGTTAGCGCTTACAATGAGCAGTTCTTC
CASNRVSAYNEQFF
>.|TRBJ2-5|.|TRBV30|15
TGTGCCTGGTGCCCGACAACCGGTGTACAAGAGACCCAGTACTTC
CAWCPTTGVQETQYF
>few|TRBJ2-3|.|TRBV28|13
TGTGCCAGCAGTCCAAGCTACACAGATACGCAGTATTTT
CASSPSYTDTQYF
>.|TRBJ2-5|TRBD1|TRBV5-8|15
TGTGCCAGCAGCCAAGAGAGAGGGGGCGGAGAGACCCAGTACTTC
CASSQERGGGETQYF
>.|TRBJ2-3|TRBD2|TRBV7-3|15
TGTGCCAGCAGCTTAGGGACTAGCGGGGATTCGACGCAGTATTTT
CASSLGTSGDSTQYF
>few|TRBJ2-1|TRBD2|TRBV7-2|17
TGTGCCAGCAGCTTAGCCAAGACTAGCGGGAGACTGGGTGAGCAGTTCTTC
CASSLAKTSGRLGEQFF
>.|TRBJ2-7|.|TRBV5-1|11
TGCGCCAGCAGCAACCAATACGAGCAGTACTTC
CASSNQYEQYF
>.|TRBJ1-2|.|TRBV15|17
TGTGCCACCAGCAGAGATGCGAGCCTACCTTATAACTATGGCTACACCTTC
CATSRDASLPYNYGYTF
>.|TRBJ2-7|TRBD1|TRBV28|16
TGTGCCAGCAGAGACACGGGACAGGGGGTTGATTACGAGCAGTACTTC
CASRDTGQGVDYEQYF
>few|TRBJ2-7|.|TRBV7-9|13
TGTGCCAGCAGCCCTCGGGGCTCCTACGAGCAGTACTTC
CASSPRGSYEQYF
>.|TRBJ2-7|TRBD1|TRBV9|14
TGTGCCAGCAGCCCGGGACAGAGTCGCCACGAGCAGTACTTC
CASSPGQSRHEQYF
>.|TRBJ2-6|.|TRBV7-2|15
TGTGCCAGCAGCCCTACCACCTCTGGGGCCAACGTCCTGACTTTC
CASSPTTSGANVLTF
>few|TRBJ2-1|.|TRBV5-1|16
TGCGCCAGCAGCTTGGATGCGGGGAGCTCCTACAATGAGCAGTTCTTC
CASSLDAGSSYNEQFF
>.|TRBJ2-3|TRBD2|TRBV7-3|15
TGTGCCAGCAGCTGGACTAGCGGTAACACAGATACGCAGTATTTT
CASSWTSGNTDTQYF
>.|TRBJ1-5|.|TRBV6-1|15
TGTGCCAGCAGTGAGTCCTGGCGGGGCAATCAGCCCCAGCATTTT
CASSESWRGNQPQHF
>.|TRBJ2-6|TRBD1|TRBV5-1|18
TGCGCCAGCAGCTACGTACCGGGACAGCCTTTTGGGGCCAACGTCCTGACTTTC
CASSYVPGQPFGANVLTF
>.|TRBJ1-6|.|TRBV18|17
TGTGCCAGCTCACGGGGCAGGGCAAGCTCCTATAATTCACCCCTCCACTTT
CASSRGRASSYNSPLHF
>.|TRBJ1-5|TRBD1|TRBV7-2|14
TGTGCCAGCAGCCGCGACAGGGGCAATCAGCCCCAGCATTTT
CASSRDRGNQPQHF
>.|TRBJ1-6|TRBD1|TRBV7-3|16
TGTGCCAGCAGCTTAAGGAGGGCAGGGGGAAAATCACCCCTCCACTTT
CASSLRRAGGKSPLHF
>.|TRBJ1-1|TRBD1|TRBV5-1|15
TGCGCCAGCAGCCCCGGGACAGATGTGAACACTGAAGCTTTCTTT
CASSPGTDVNTEAFF
>once|TRBJ2-6|.|TRBV4-3|18
TGCGCCAGCAGCCAGCGTGGAGGAGGCTATTCTGGGGCCAACGTCCTGACTTTC
CASSQRGGGYSGANVLTF
>.|TRBJ1-5|.|TRBV7-2|15
TGTGCCAGCAGCTTAGGTCAGGGGTTAGGGCAGCCCCAGCATTTT
CASSLGQGLGQPQHF
>.|TRBJ2-3|.|TRBV29-1|12
TGCAGCGTTGAAGAGCCTAACCACCTGCAGTATTTT
CSVEEPNHLQYF